The source of this TCR beta chain is a study of cytomegalovirus exposure and HLA in healthy donors. Findings and limits, study-wide: CMV antigen specificity was confirmed in vitro for three CMV-associated chains. A link between a missense DCLRE1C variant and TCR beta V- and J-gene trimming emerged from a later analysis.

In the case of this clone: No antigen is known for it.

Trimming removed 6 bases at V and 2 bases at J, with 6 bases between. The CDR3 length is 11 residues. CDR1 and CDR2 (germline): SQVTM, ANQGSEA. At collection, donors were nominally healthy, but unrecorded immune exposures were probable. It was with 60 Vbeta and 13 Jbeta primers that the PCR ran. Clones were read by immunoSEQ multiplex PCR, and TCRdb kept only the in-frame ones, dropping some. The table records approximately 220,000 clones, over 70% of them present only once. This clonotype originated in a boy younger than 10 in good health and CMV-seronegative. The sequencing sample was made of PBMCs. The V call is TRBV29-1, the J call TRBJ2-3; D remains unclear. DNA for the CDR3: TGCAGCGTCTACTTCACAGATACGCAGTATTTT. The encoded protein is CSVYFTDTQYF.